The 16 T cell receptor beta chains below all came from one sample that was sequenced in a study of control samples from healthy donors and cancer patients. Profiled with immunoSEQ multiplex PCR; TCRdb holds only in-frame clones, not every one. The table lists around 22,000 clones, about 83% of them singletons. The sequenced sample was PBMCs. Receptor source: a man aged 55-75 years with head and neck cancer.

The chain links TRBV29-1 to TRBJ2-5, with 8 bases aligning to TRBD1. The J segment lost 5 bases and the V segment lost 2 bases, leaving 4 bases of the junction unmatched. Germline V gene sequence: CDR1 SQVTM, CDR2 ANQGSEA. The CDR3 totals 13 residues. CDR3 protein: CSVEQGAMETQYF. The DNA for the CDR3 is TGCAGCGTTGAACAGGGGGCGATGGAGACCCAGTACTTC. Full variable domain (missing parts from reference TRBV29-1 and TRBJ2-5): SAVISQKPSRDICQRGTSLTIQCQVDSQVTMMFWYRQQPGQSLTLIATANQGSEATYESGFVIDKFPISRPNLTFSTLTVSNMSPEDSSIYLCSVEQGAMETQYFGPGTRLLVL.

This clone was seen once. The chain recombines TRBV5-4 with TRBJ2-5; 8 positions agree with TRBD2. The CDR3 length is 16 residues. The germline CDR1 and CDR2 sequences are SGHNT and YYREEE (reference sequence). Germline trimming cut 4 bases from V and 2 bases from J; bases unmatched to any gene: 10. The CDR3 here is CASSKGGLAGQETQYF. The CDR3 region has the DNA TGTGCCAGCAGCAAGGGGGGGCTAGCGGGTCAAGAGACCCAGTACTTC.

This rearrangement joins TRBV4-3 to TRBJ1-1, with TRBD1 matching 7 bases. Germline V CDR1 and CDR2: LGHNA, YSLEER. The CDR3 covers 14 residues. V lost 0 bases to trimming and J lost 8 bases; unmatched junction nucleotides: 6. DNA of the CDR3: TGCGCCAGCAGCCAAGATGACAGGGAGAGGGAAGCTTTCTTT. Translating it yields CASSQDDREREAFF.

J is TRBJ2-1 and V is TRBV11-3; 7 bases are a match to TRBD2. V lost 7 bases, J lost 9 bases, and 6 bases stayed unmatched. This CDR3 contains 12 residues. Germline CDR1 is SGHNT and CDR2 is YENEEA. The CDR3 region is CASTPGEGEQFF. CDR3 DNA: TGTGCCAGCACCCCCGGGGAGGGTGAGCAGTTCTTC.

This chain uses TRBV6-5 with TRBJ2-2; TRBD2 matches 7 bases. The CDR3 totals 14 residues. J lost 2 bases, V lost 6 bases, and 3 bases had no gene match. From germline, CDR1 is MNHEY and CDR2 SVGAGI. This CDR3 is CASRLAANTGELFF. For the CDR3, the DNA is TGTGCCAGCAGGCTAGCGGCCAACACCGGGGAGCTGTTTTTT.

The chain employs TRBV3-1 (or the pseudogene TRBV3-2) and TRBJ1-6, with D uncertain. CDR1 is LGHDT and CDR2 is YNNKEL in the germline V gene (reference sequence). The CDR3 has 14 residues. Between the trimmed V and J ends, which lost 1 base and 6 bases, there was a span of 7 bases. Written as DNA, the CDR3 is TGTGCCAGCAGCCAAGCCGGGTCTAATTCACCCCTCCACTTT. Translation: CASSQAGSNSPLHF.

The rearrangement links TRBV7-9 to TRBJ1-2; D is perhaps TRBD1 (5 bases). The V gene's germline CDR1 is SEHNR and CDR2 FQNEAQ (reference sequence). The CDR3 contains 15 residues. Trimming removed 4 bases at V and 4 bases at J, with 16 bases between. The CDR3 nucleotides read TGTGCCAGCAGCTCCCCGGGACTACGACGCTATGGCTACACCTTC. Translation gives CASSSPGLRRYGYTF.

This clone was observed a single time. V and J are TRBV5-8 and TRBJ2-1; D is uncertain. Germline CDR1 is SGHTS and CDR2 is YDEGEE. Trimming pared 7 bases from V and 1 base from J, leaving 12 bases between. The CDR3 is 14 residues long. This CDR3 is CASPSVESYNEQFF. The CDR3 DNA sequence: TGTGCCAGCCCCAGCGTAGAATCCTACAATGAGCAGTTCTTC. The full variable domain, completed using reference TRBV5-8 and TRBJ2-1, is EAGVTQSPTHLIKTRGQQATLRCSPISGHTSVYWYQQALGLGLQFLLWYDEGEERNRGNFPPRFSGRQFPNYSSELNVNALELEDSALYLCASPSVESYNEQFFGPGTRLTVL.

J is TRBJ2-1 and V is TRBV5-5, with TRBD2 matching 15 bases. Per the germline V gene, CDR1 is SGHKS and CDR2 is YYEKEE (reference sequence). After removal of 2 bases from V and 0 bases from J, the junction contained 6 bases not matched to a gene. The CDR3 spans 19 residues. The CDR3 nucleotides are TGTGCCAGCAGCTTTGGACTAGCGGGAGGGCCGGGCTCCTACAATGAGCAGTTCTTC. Translation: CASSFGLAGGPGSYNEQFF.

The genes are TRBV5-1 and TRBJ1-2, with 9 bases identical to TRBD1. CDR3 length equals 15 residues. Germline CDR1 is SGHRS and CDR2 is YFSETQ. With V trimmed by 6 bases and J by 6 bases, 12 bases remained unmatched. CDR3 amino acids: CASNLQGAAGHGYTF. Written as DNA, the CDR3 is TGCGCCAGCAACCTACAGGGGGCCGCCGGCCATGGCTACACCTTC. Complete variable domain (other parts from reference TRBV5-1 and TRBJ1-2): KAGVTQTPRYLIKTRGQQVTLSCSPISGHRSVSWYQQTPGQGLQFLFEYFSETQRNKGNFPGRFSGRQFSNSRSEMNVSTLELGDSALYLCASNLQGAAGHGYTFGSGTRLTVV.

V gene TRBV14 combines with J gene TRBJ1-5, with D possibly matching TRBD1 (5 bases). V lost 4 bases and J lost 8, with 12 bases in between. The CDR3 has 13 residues. Germline V gives CDR1 SGHDN, CDR2 FVKESK. The CDR3 region is CASSRGTAEPQHF. For the CDR3, the DNA is TGTGCCAGCAGCCGCGGGACCGCAGAGCCCCAGCATTTT.

V gene TRBV15 combines with J gene TRBJ2-7; either TRBD1 or TRBD2 may fit D (6 bases each). This CDR3 has 14 residues. CDR1 is LNHNV and CDR2 is YYDKDF in the germline V gene (reference sequence). Trimming shortened V by 4 bases and J by 2 bases, and 12 bases separated the two germline ends. The CDR3 DNA reads as TGTGCCACCAGCATTGGGGGGCAGGCCTACGAGCAGTACTTC. It yields the protein CATSIGGQAYEQYF.

V and J are TRBV5-4 and TRBJ2-5; 10 nucleotides line up with TRBD2. The CDR3 covers 17 residues. The germline V gene has CDR1 SGHNT and CDR2 YYREEE (reference sequence). This CDR3 reads CAGSRFKAAGGQETQYF. The CDR3 coding sequence is TGTGCAGGAAGCCGCTTCAAGGCAGCGGGGGGGCAAGAGACCCAGTACTTC.

The chain is built from TRBV7-2 and TRBJ1-2; no reliable D call. The CDR3 runs to 14 residues. With 1 base removed from V and 4 bases from J, the gap between germline ends came to 10 bases. CDR1 is SGHTA and CDR2 is FQGNSA in the germline V gene. For the CDR3, the DNA is TGTGCCAGCAGCTTAGGCCCTGCTAGCTATGGCTACACCTTC. This encodes CASSLGPASYGYTF.

This clone was counted only a few times. This chain links TRBV9 with TRBJ2-5; perhaps TRBD2 as D (6 bases). The CDR3 length is 15 residues. The V end was cut by 0 bases, the J end by 3 bases, with 12 bases between. The germline gives CDR1 SGDLS, CDR2 YYNGEE. The CDR3 sequence: CASSVDPGVKETQYF. The DNA for the CDR3 is TGTGCCAGCAGCGTAGACCCGGGGGTGAAAGAGACCCAGTACTTC.

The V call is TRBV6-5, the J call TRBJ1-1, with D uncertain. The CDR3 extends over 14 amino acids. CDR1 is MNHEY and CDR2 is SVGAGI in the germline V gene. Trimming shortened V by 0 bases and J by 3 bases, and 8 bases separated the two germline ends. CDR3 sequence: CASSYSETDTEAFF. CDR3 nucleotides: TGTGCCAGCAGTTACTCGGAGACTGACACTGAAGCTTTCTTT.